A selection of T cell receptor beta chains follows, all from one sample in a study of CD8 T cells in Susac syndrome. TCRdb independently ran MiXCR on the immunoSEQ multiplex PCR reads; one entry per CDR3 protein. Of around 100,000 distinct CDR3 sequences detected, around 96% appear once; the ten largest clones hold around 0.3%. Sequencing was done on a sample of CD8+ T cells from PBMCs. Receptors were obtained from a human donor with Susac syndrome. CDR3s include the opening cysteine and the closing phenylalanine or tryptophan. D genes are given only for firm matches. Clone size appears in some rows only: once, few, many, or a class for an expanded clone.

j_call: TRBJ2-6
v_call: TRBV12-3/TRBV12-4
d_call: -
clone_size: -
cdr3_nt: TGTGCCAGCAGTTTAGACCTCTCTGGGGCCAACGTCCTGACTTTC
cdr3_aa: CASSLDLSGANVLTF

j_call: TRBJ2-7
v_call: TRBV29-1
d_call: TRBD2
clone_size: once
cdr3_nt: TGCAGCGTTGAAGATCCGCTAGCGGGGACCTACGAGCAGTACTTC
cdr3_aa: CSVEDPLAGTYEQYF

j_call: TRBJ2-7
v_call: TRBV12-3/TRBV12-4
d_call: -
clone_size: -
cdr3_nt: TGTGCCAGCAGATCAGTACGGGAGCGCAACGAGCAGTACTTC
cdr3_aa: CASRSVRERNEQYF

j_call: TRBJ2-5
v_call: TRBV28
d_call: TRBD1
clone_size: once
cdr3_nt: TGTGCCAGCAGTTACCGAGACAGGGGGGGGACCCAGTACTTC
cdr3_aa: CASSYRDRGGTQYF

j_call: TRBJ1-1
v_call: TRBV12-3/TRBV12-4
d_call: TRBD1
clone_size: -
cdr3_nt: TGTGCCAGTCTGACCGGGACAGACATGAACACTGAAGCTTTCTTT
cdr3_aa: CASLTGTDMNTEAFF

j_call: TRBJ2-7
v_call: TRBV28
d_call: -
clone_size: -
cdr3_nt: TGTGCCAGCAGACCAAGCCTCGACCGCGAGCAGTACTTC
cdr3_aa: CASRPSLDREQYF

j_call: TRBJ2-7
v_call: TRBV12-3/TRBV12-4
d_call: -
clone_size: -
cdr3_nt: TGTGCCAGCAGTACTTCCGGGGCACCCTACGAGCAGTACTTC
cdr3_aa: CASSTSGAPYEQYF

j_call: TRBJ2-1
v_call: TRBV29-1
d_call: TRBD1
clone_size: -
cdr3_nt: TGCAGCGTAACCGGGACAGGGGGGTACAATGAGCAGTTCTTC
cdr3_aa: CSVTGTGGYNEQFF

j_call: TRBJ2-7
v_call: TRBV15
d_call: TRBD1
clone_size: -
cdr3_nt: TGTGCCACCAGCAGTGAACGTTACAGGGGGTGGTCGGACGAGCAGTACTTC
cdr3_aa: CATSSERYRGWSDEQYF

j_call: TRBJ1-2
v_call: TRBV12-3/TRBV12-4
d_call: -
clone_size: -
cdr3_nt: TGTGCCAGCAGTCACCAGGCCGCCTATGGCTACACCTTC
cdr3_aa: CASSHQAAYGYTF

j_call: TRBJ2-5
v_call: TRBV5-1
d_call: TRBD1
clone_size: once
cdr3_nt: TGCGCCAGCAGCCCGGGACAGCAATACCAAGAGACCCAGTACTTC
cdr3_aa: CASSPGQQYQETQYF

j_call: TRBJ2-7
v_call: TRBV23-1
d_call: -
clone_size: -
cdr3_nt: TGCGCCAGCAGCCCCCCGGGACCAGATTTCTCCTACGAGCAGTACTTC
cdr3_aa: CASSPPGPDFSYEQYF

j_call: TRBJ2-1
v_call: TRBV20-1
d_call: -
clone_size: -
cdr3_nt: TGCAGTGAGGACGGGACACTGGCCACGAATGAGCAGTTCTTC
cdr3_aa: CSEDGTLATNEQFF

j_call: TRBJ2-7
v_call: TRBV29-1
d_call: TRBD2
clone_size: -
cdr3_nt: TGCAGCGTTGAGGGGGGGACCATAGGGTCCTACGAGCAGTACTTC
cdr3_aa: CSVEGGTIGSYEQYF

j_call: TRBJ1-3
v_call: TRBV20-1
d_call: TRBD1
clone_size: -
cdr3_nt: TGCAGTGCCGACGACAGGGGGATAGGCTCTGGAAACACCATATATTTT
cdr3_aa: CSADDRGIGSGNTIYF

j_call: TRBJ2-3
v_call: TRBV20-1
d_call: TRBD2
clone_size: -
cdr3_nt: TGCAGTGCTAGAGAAACCGGGACTATCCTCACAGATACGCAGTATTTT
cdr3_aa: CSARETGTILTDTQYF

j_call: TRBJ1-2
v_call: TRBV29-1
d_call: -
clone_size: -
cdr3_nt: TGCAGCGTTGTTTGGACGGATCAAGGGGGCTACACCTTC
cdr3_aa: CSVVWTDQGGYTF

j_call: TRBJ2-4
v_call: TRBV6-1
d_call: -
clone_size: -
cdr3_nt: TGTGCCAGCAGTGGAGAGAAGATGAGCAAAAACATTCAGTACTTC
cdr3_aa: CASSGEKMSKNIQYF

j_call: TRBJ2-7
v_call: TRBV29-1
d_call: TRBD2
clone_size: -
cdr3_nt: TGCAGCGTTGAAGATGAGGTTAGCGGGAGGTACGAGCAGTACTTC
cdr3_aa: CSVEDEVSGRYEQYF

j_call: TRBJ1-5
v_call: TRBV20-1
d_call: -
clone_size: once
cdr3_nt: TGCAGTGCCAATCCCAAATCTGGCAATCAGCCCCAGCATTTT
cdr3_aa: CSANPKSGNQPQHF

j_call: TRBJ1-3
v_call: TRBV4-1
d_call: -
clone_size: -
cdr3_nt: TGCGCCAGCCAACCAATCGGGAGACAGACTCAAAACACCATATATTTT
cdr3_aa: CASQPIGRQTQNTIYF

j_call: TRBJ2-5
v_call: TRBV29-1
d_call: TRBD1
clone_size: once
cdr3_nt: TGCAGCGTTACAAAAAAAGGGACAGAATGGCCTAAGACCCAGTACTTC
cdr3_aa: CSVTKKGTEWPKTQYF

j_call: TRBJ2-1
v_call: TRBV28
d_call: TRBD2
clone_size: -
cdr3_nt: TGTGCCAGCAGTTTAGCGGGAGGTAACAATGAGCAGTTCTTC
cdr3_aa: CASSLAGGNNEQFF

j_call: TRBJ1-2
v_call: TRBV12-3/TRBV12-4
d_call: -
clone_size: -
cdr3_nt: TGTGCCAGCCGCGAGGACAGTAGCTATGGCTACACCTTC
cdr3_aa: CASREDSSYGYTF

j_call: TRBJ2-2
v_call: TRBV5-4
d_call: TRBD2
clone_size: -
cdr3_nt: TGTGCCAGCAGTCCAGGTAGCGGGAGATCCGGGGAGCTGTTTTTT
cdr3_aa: CASSPGSGRSGELFF

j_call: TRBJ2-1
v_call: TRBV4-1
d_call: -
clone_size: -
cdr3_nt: TGCGCCAGCAGCCAAGACCGAGGCAGGGTTGGGGAGCAGTTCTTC
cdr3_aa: CASSQDRGRVGEQFF

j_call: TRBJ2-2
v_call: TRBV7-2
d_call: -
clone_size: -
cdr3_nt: TGTGCCAGCAGCTTAGTAGCGCCCAACACCGGGGAGCTGTTTTTT
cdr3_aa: CASSLVAPNTGELFF

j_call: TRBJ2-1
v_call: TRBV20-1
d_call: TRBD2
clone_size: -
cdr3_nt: TGCAGCGCCGTCCCGGGACTAGCGGGGGAGATCTTC
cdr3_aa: CSAVPGLAGEIF

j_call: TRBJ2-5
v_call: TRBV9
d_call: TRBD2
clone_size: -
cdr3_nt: TGTGCCAGCAGCGTAGGACTAGCGGGGGGTAGTGAGACCCAGTACTTC
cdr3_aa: CASSVGLAGGSETQYF

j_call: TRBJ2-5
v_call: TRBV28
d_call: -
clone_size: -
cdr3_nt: TGTGCCAGTCGGGCAGTTAACCAAGAGACCCAGTACTTC
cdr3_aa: CASRAVNQETQYF

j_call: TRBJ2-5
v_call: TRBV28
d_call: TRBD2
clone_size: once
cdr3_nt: TGTGCCAGCAGTTCTAGCGGGAGAAACCAAGAGACCCAGTACTTC
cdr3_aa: CASSSSGRNQETQYF

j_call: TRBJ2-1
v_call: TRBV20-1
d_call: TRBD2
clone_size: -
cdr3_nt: TGCAGTGCACGGACTAGCGGGGGGGACAATGAGCAGTTCTTC
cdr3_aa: CSARTSGGDNEQFF

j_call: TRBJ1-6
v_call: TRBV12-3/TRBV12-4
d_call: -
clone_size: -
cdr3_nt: TGTGCCAGCAGACCCGAGGACGGCCTGAATTCACCCCTCCACTTT
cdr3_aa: CASRPEDGLNSPLHF

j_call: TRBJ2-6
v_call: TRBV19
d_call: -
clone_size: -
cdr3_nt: TGTGCCAGTAGTTGGACAGAAGGCTCTGGGGCCAACGTCCTGACTTTC
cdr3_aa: CASSWTEGSGANVLTF

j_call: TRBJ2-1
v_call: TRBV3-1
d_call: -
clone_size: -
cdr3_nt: TGTGCCAGCAGCCGTCCCGGACGAAACTACAATGAGCAGTTCTTC
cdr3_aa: CASSRPGRNYNEQFF

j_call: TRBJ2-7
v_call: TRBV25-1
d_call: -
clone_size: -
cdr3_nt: TGTGCCAGCAGTGAATATTCCAGTCCCGGTCCCTACGAGCAGTACTTC
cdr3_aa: CASSEYSSPGPYEQYF

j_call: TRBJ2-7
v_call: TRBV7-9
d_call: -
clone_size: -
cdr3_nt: TGTGCCAGCAGCTTAGGGACAACGTCCCACGAGCAGTACTTC
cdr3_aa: CASSLGTTSHEQYF

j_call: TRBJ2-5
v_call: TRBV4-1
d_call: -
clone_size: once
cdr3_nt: TGCGCCAGCAGCCAAATTCCCGTGGGGAACCAAGAGACCCAGTACTTC
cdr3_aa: CASSQIPVGNQETQYF

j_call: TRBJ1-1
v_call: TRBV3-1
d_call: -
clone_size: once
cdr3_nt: TGTGCCAGCAGCCCCCCCGGGGGTGGCACTGAAGCTTTCTTT
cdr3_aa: CASSPPGGGTEAFF

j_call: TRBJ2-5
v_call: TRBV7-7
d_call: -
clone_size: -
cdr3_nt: TGTGCTAGCAGCTTAGGGCAAGCGCCCGGAGAGACCCAGTACTTC
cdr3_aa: CASSLGQAPGETQYF

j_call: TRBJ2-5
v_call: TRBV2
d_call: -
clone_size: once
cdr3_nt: TGTGCCAGCAGTGCCTCTGCAATGGATGGTATAGAGACCCAGTACTTC
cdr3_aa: CASSASAMDGIETQYF

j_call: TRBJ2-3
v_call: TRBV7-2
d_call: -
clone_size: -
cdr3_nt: TGTGCCAGCAGCTTTGGGGGCGCAGATACGCAGTATTTT
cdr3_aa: CASSFGGADTQYF

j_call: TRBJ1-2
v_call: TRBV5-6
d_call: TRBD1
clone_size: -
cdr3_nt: TGTGCCAGCAGCCTAACGACCGGGACAGGGCTTGATGGCTACACCTTC
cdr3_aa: CASSLTTGTGLDGYTF

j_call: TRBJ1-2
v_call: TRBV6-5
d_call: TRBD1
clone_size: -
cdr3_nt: TGTGCCAGCAGTCAAAAGGGGGCATCCTATGGCTACACCTTC
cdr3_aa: CASSQKGASYGYTF

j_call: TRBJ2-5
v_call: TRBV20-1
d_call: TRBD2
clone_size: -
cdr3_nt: TGCAGTGCTAGTGCCGCTACTAGCGGGAGGAAACAAGAGACCCAGTACTTC
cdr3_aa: CSASAATSGRKQETQYF

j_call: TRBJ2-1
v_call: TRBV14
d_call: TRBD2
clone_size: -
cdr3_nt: TGTGCCAGCAGCCCTAGACTAGCGCATGAGCAGTTCTTC
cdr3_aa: CASSPRLAHEQFF

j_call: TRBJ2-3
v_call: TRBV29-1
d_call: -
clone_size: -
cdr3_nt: TGCAGCGTTGAATACAGCTATACGCAGTATTTT
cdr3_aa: CSVEYSYTQYF

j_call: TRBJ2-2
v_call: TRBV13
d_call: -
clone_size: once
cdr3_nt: TGTGCCAGCAGCCCAGCGAGCGGGGAGCTGTTTTTT
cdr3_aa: CASSPASGELFF

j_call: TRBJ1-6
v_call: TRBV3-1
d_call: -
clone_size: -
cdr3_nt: TGTGCCAGCAGCTACACCCCCCGCGGTGGATCACCCCTCCACTTT
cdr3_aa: CASSYTPRGGSPLHF

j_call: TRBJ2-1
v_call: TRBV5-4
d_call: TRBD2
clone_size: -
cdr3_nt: TGTGCCAGCAGCTCGGGGGCTAGCGGGGACAATGAGCAGTTCTTC
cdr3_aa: CASSSGASGDNEQFF

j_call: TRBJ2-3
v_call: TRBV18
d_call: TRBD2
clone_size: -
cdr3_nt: TGTGCCAGCTCACGACTGACCGGGACTAGGGGAAGCACAGATACGCAGTATTTT
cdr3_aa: CASSRLTGTRGSTDTQYF

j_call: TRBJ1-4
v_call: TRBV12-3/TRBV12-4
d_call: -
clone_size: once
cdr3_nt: TGTGCCAGCAGTTTACAGCGAACTAATGAAAAACTGTTTTTT
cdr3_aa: CASSLQRTNEKLFF

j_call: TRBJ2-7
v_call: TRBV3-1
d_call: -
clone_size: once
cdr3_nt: TGTGCCAGCAGCCAAGTAACCCACGAGCAGTACTTC
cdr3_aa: CASSQVTHEQYF